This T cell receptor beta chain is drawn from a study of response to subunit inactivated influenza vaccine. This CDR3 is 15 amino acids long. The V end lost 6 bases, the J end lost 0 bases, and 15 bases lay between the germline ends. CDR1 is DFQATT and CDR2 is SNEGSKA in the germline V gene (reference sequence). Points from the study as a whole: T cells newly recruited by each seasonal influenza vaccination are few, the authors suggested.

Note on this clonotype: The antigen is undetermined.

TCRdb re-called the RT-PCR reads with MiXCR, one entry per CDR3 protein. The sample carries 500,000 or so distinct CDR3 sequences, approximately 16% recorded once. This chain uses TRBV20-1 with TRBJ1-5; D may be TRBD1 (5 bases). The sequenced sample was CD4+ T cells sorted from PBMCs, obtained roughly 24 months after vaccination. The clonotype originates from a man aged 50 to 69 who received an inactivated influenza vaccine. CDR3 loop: CSAPTDLNSNQPQHF. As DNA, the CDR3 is TGCAGTGCCCCGACAGACCTTAATAGCAATCAGCCCCAGCATTTT.